This T cell receptor (beta chain) is drawn from a study of cytomegalovirus exposure and HLA in healthy donors. PCR involved 60 Vbeta and 13 Jbeta primers. Generated by immunoSEQ multiplex PCR, the TCRdb table keeps only in-frame clones and is missing some. The table has fewer than 200,000 clones, 82% seen once; the top ten hold roughly 10%. Details on this clone: The antigen remains unidentified.

The germline gives CDR1 SGHTA, CDR2 FQGNSA. The CDR3 covers 15 residues. Trimming cost V 5 bases and J 0 bases, with 14 bases left between them. Study results and limitations: Published work reported that the classifier diagnosed cytomegalovirus status with high specificity and sensitivity. Associated with cytomegalovirus, according to the listing, were 150 to 200 TCR beta chains.

The chain is built from TRBV7-2 and TRBJ2-7; perhaps TRBD1 as D (5 bases). The receptor comes from a man between 45 and 60 years old in good health and CMV-seropositive. The specimen sequenced was PBMCs. CDR3 DNA sequence: TGTGCCAGCAGCCTTGGACATTCCTCCTCCTACGAGCAGTACTTC. It is translated as CASSLGHSSSYEQYF.